The T cell receptor (beta chain) under discussion was sequenced for a study of identical twins. The ends were cut back, 3 bases at V and 3 bases at J, with 11 bases in the middle. CDR3 size: 14 residues. Germline V CDR1 and CDR2: LGHDT, YNNKEL (reference sequence). TCRdb reanalysed the 5' RACE reads using MiXCR and keeps one entry per CDR3 protein. The sample has hundreds of thousands of distinct CDR3 sequences; 21% are singletons. The same specimen was also included in a second study, on T cells expressing NK-cell markers. That source notes: In more than 5 donors, dominant CD3+CD56+NKG2C+ clonotypes ranked among the top 10 CD8+ clonotypes. No clear determination of HCMV specificity was made for expanded NKG2C+ T cell clones.

Sequences were obtained from PBMCs. This TCR came from a young woman in good health. This chain uses TRBV3-1 with TRBJ2-5; D is ambiguous. The CDR3 protein is CASSQRGLEETQYF. CDR3 in DNA: TGTGCCAGCAGCCAGAGAGGATTAGAAGAGACCCAGTACTTC.